A single sample is the source of the 9 T cell receptor beta chains below, sequenced in a study of blood T cell repertoires in COVID-19. Only in-frame clones appear in the TCRdb table, and some are missing; sequencing was by immunoSEQ multiplex PCR. The repertoire has hundreds of thousands of clones, 75% to 90% of them found once; the top ten carry roughly 6.6%. Sequencing input: peripheral blood. The receptors stem from a woman in her sixties or seventies with COVID-19, enrolled during active disease.

The rearrangement uses TRBV20-1 and TRBJ2-1; weak D call: TRBD2 (6 bases). V lost 3 bases and J lost 1, with 10 bases in between. Germline V CDR1 and CDR2: DFQATT, SNEGSKA (reference sequence). The CDR3 covers 14 residues. CDR3 protein: CSASYSGSYNEQFF. CDR3 nucleotide sequence: TGCAGTGCTAGTTATAGCGGTTCCTACAATGAGCAGTTCTTC.

The gene calls are TRBV5-6 and TRBJ2-7, with TRBD1 matching over 7 bases. The trim removed 0 bases at V and 7 bases at J, leaving 7 bases unmatched. CDR1 SGHDT and CDR2 YYEEEE come from the germline V gene. The CDR3 totals 14 residues. The CDR3 DNA follows: TGTGCCAGCAGCTTGGACAGGGGTTCGGGAGAGCAGTACTTC. Residues: CASSLDRGSGEQYF.

The chain recombines TRBV10-3 with TRBJ1-1, with 11 nucleotides matching TRBD1. V lost 6 bases, J lost 1 base, and 10 bases stayed unmatched. CDR1 ENHRY and CDR2 SYGVKD come from the germline V gene. The CDR3 has 17 residues. CDR3 DNA: TGTGCCATCAGCCCGGGACAGGGGGTTTCTCCGAACACTGAAGCTTTCTTT. This codes for CAISPGQGVSPNTEAFF.

J is TRBJ2-5 and V is TRBV5-1, with D uncertain. There are 13 residues in the CDR3. The germline CDR1 and CDR2 sequences are SGHRS and YFSETQ. Trimming stripped 4 bases from V and 5 bases from J, with 12 bases between. CDR3: CASSPSPSETQYF. DNA of the CDR3: TGCGCCAGCAGCCCGAGTCCGTCGGAGACCCAGTACTTC.

The J gene is TRBJ2-1, the V gene TRBV18, with 8 positions matching TRBD2. The CDR3 is 16 residues long. Germline V gene lookup returns CDR1 KGHSH and CDR2 LQKENI. Unmatched junction bases numbered 5, after V lost 0 bases and J lost 4 bases. The CDR3: CASSPPGGGMYNEQFF. The CDR3 coding sequence is TGTGCCAGCTCACCACCAGGCGGGGGGATGTACAATGAGCAGTTCTTC.

This clone was seen a single time. The rearrangement uses TRBV5-6 and TRBJ1-2; the D gene is possibly TRBD1 (6 bases). Trimming cost V 0 bases and J 2 bases, with 17 bases left between them. Germline assignment: CDR1 SGHDT and CDR2 YYEEEE. This CDR3 spans 17 amino acids. This chain's CDR3 is CASSLGTVRAGNYGYTF. CDR3 nucleotide sequence: TGTGCCAGCAGCTTGGGGACAGTCCGAGCAGGGAACTATGGCTACACCTTC.

The CDR3 DNA is TGTGCCAGCAGCCAGACCTTGACAGCTTTCTATGGCTACACCTTC. Its protein is CASSQTLTAFYGYTF. The chain has TRBV9 and TRBJ1-2; possible D gene TRBD1, 5 bases. Germline CDR1 is SGDLS and CDR2 is YYNGEE. The CDR3 contains 15 residues. V lost 4 bases to trimming and J lost 4 bases, with 17 bases between them.

The CDR3 nucleotides read TGCGCCAGCAGTGAGGAGGACAGGGCGAACACCGGGGAGCTGTTTTTT. This gives the protein CASSEEDRANTGELFF. The V gene is TRBV10-1, the J gene TRBJ2-2; 8 nucleotides agree with TRBD1. Trimming removed 2 bases from V and 0 bases from J; junction bases left unmatched: 2. Germline V CDR1 and CDR2: WNHNN, SYGVQD (reference sequence). The length of the CDR3 is 16 residues.

This clone occurred a few times. The chain combines TRBV5-6 with TRBJ1-3; 8 bases are a match to TRBD1. Germline V gene data show CDR1 as SGHDT and CDR2 as YYEEEE. Unmatched junction bases numbered 6, after V lost 4 bases and J lost 6 bases. The CDR3 consists of 14 residues. The chain's CDR3 is CASSLGQGPNTIYF. CDR3 DNA sequence: TGTGCCAGCAGCCTCGGACAGGGACCAAACACCATATATTTT. Full variable domain (remainder filled in from reference TRBV5-6 and TRBJ1-3): DAGVTQSPTHLIKTRGQQVTLRCSPKSGHDTVSWYQQALGQGPQFIFQYYEEEERQRGNFPDRFSGHQFPNYSSELNVNALLLGDSALYLCASSLGQGPNTIYFGEGSWLTVV.